The present TCR beta chain was sequenced within a study of T-cell memory formation after mild COVID-19. Trimming took 2 bases from V and 5 from J, leaving 13 bases between them. The V gene's germline CDR1 is GTSNPN and CDR2 SVGIG (reference sequence). The CDR3 totals 13 residues. General observations from the study: CM and EM subsets held most contracting CD4+ clones; EMRA held CD8+ ones.

TCRdb independently ran MiXCR on the 5' RACE reads; one entry per CDR3 protein. The table records about 350,000 distinct CDR3 sequences, approximately 13% of them present only once. To note about this clonotype: Its antigen is still unknown.

The rearrangement links TRBV30 to TRBJ2-7, with TRBD2 as a possible D gene (5 bases). The sequenced sample was PBMCs or a T cell subset sorted from them (not recorded which). The origin of this receptor is a man between 18 and 29 years old who had mild COVID-19 (a few samples of this study predate the infection). Cell type and time point are not known. DNA of the CDR3: TGTGCCTGGAGTCCCCAACCGGGGAACGAGCAGTACTTC. Amino acid sequence: CAWSPQPGNEQYF.